There are a few counts of the clone carrying this T cell receptor beta chain. TCRdb processed the RT-PCR reads anew with MiXCR; each CDR3 protein has one entry. Of almost 700,000 distinct CDR3 sequences in the sample, about 14% are singletons; the top ten hold 3% to 4.5%. Germline V gives CDR1 KGHDR, CDR2 SFDVKD. The CDR3 sequence is 17 residues long. Trimming removed 4 bases from V and 8 bases from J; junction bases left unmatched: 12. This sequence was found in a female donor in good health, serving as a healthy control. The chain combines TRBV24-1 with TRBJ2-3; 12 bases are shared with TRBD2. The sample comprised memory CD4+ T cells from blood. CDR3 in amino acids: CATSDSGLAGLQLTQYF. CDR3 in DNA: TGTGCCACCAGTGACTCAGGACTAGCGGGGCTCCAGCTTACGCAGTATTTT.